This T cell receptor beta chain was recorded in a study of blood T cell repertoires in COVID-19. Study details: Samples of COVID-19 (acute and convalescent) were obtained from the United States, Italy and Spain. The analysed material was cDNA or gDNA that came from T cells, B-cell-depleted T cells, or PBMCs.

As handled by the study authors: It was from reference gene primer amplification that nucleated cell counts were estimated. Profiled with immunoSEQ multiplex PCR; TCRdb holds only in-frame clones, not every one. Clone size and the V and J calls come from that table; the DNA yielded D and trimming. The sample consists of approximately 280,000 clones, around 85% of them appearing once. This clone was detected a few times. This CDR3 spans 16 amino acids. Germline loops: CDR1 SGHDT, CDR2 YYEEEE. The ends lost 4 bases at V and 6 bases at J; junction bases unmatched: 12. The clonotype comes from a man aged 50 or older with active or convalescent COVID-19. The specimen sequenced was peripheral blood. The V gene is TRBV5-6, the J gene TRBJ2-1; 8 bases are a match to TRBD1. The CDR3 nucleotides read TGTGCCAGCAGCCGGGGACGTGGGGACAGGCGCAATGAGCAGTTCTTC. Amino acid sequence: CASSRGRGDRRNEQFF.